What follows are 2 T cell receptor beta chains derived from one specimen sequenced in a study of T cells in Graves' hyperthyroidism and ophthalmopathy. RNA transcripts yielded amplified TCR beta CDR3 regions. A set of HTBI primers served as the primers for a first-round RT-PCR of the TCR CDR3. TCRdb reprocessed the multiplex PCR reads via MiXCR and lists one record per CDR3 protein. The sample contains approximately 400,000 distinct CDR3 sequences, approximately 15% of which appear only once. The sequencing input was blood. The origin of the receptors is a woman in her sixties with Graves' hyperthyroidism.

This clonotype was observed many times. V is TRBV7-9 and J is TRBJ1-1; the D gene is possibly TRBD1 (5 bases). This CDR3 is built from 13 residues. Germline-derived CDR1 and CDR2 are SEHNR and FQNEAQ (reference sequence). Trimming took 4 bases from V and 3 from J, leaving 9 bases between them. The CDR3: CASSSGWDTEAFF. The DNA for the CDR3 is TGTGCCAGCAGCTCAGGGTGGGACACTGAAGCTTTCTTT.

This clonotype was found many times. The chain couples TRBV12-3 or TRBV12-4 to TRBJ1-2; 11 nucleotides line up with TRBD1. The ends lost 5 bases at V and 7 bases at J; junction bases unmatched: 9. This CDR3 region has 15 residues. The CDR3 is CASSATGTGGFGYTF. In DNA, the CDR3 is TGTGCCAGCAGTGCTACCGGGACAGGGGGGTTTGGCTACACCTTC.